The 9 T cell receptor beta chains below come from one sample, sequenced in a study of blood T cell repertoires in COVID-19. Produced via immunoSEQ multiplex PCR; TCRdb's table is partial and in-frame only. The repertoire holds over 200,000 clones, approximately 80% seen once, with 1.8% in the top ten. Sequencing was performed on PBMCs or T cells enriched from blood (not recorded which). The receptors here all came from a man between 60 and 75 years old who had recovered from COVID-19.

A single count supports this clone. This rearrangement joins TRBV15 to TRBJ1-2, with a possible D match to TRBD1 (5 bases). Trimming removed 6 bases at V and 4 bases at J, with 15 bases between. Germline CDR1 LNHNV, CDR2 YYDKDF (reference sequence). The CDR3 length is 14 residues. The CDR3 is CATRNWEGTYGYTF. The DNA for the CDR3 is TGTGCCACCAGGAACTGGGAGGGGACCTATGGCTACACCTTC.

Here the CDR3 DNA reads TGTGCCAGCAGCCAGCTTGGGGCAGGTGAAAAACTGTTTTTT. The encoded protein is CASSQLGAGEKLFF. The chain combines TRBV16 with TRBJ1-4; D is possibly TRBD1 (5 bases). Germline V gene sequence: CDR1 KGHSY, CDR2 FQNENV. Trimming took 3 bases from V and 7 from J, leaving 12 bases between them. The CDR3 runs 14 residues.

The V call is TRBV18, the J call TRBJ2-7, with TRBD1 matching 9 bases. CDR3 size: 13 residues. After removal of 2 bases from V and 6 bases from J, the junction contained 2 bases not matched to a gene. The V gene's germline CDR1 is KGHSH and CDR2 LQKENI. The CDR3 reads CASSPIQGAEQYF. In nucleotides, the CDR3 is TGTGCCAGCTCACCAATACAGGGGGCCGAGCAGTACTTC.

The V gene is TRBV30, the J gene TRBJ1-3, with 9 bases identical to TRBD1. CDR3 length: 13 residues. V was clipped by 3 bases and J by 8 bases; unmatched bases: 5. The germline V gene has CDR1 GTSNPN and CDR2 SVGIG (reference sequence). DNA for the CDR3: TGTGCCTGGAGACGACAGGGGGGGTACACCATATATTTT. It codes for CAWRRQGGYTIYF.

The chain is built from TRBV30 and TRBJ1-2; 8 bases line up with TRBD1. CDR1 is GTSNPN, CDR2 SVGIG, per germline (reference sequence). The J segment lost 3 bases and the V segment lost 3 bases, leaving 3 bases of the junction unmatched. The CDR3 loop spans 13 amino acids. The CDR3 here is CAWSWTGYYGYTF. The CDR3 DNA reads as TGTGCCTGGAGCTGGACAGGGTACTATGGCTACACCTTC.

CDR3 residues: CASSSSSGRGTGELFF. The CDR3 DNA reads TGTGCCAGCAGTTCGTCTAGCGGGCGGGGCACCGGGGAGCTGTTTTTT. The V call is TRBV6-5, the J call TRBJ2-2, with 8 bases lining up with TRBD2. The CDR3 sequence is 16 residues long. Germline CDR1 reads MNHEY; CDR2 reads SVGAGI. V was clipped by 4 bases and J by 4 bases; unmatched bases: 8.

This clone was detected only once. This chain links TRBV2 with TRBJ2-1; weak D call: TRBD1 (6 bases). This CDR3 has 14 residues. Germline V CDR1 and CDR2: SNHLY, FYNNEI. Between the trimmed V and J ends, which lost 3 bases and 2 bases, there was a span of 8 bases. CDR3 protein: CASSDRDTYNEQFF. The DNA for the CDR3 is TGTGCCAGCAGTGATCGGGACACCTACAATGAGCAGTTCTTC.

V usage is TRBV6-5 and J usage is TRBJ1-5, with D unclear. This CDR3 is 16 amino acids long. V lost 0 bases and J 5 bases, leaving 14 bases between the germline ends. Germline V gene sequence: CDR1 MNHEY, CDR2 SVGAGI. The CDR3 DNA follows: TGTGCCAGCAGTTACTCCCGTGAGAGGGTTTATCAGCCCCAGCATTTT. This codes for CASSYSRERVYQPQHF.

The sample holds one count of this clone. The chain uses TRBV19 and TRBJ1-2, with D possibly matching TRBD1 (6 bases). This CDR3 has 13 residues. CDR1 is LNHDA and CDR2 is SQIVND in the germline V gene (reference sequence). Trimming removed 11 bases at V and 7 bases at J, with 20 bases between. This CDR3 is CASSFVGAGGYTF. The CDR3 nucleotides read TGTGCCTCCTCCTTTGTGGGGGCTGGTGGCTACACCTTC.